This T cell receptor beta chain was captured by sequencing in a study of control samples from healthy donors and cancer patients. V trimming: 8 bases; J trimming: 5 bases; junction bases outside the gene matches: 8. The CDR3 extends over 14 amino acids. The germline CDR1 and CDR2 sequences are MDHEN and SYDVKM. Clones were read by immunoSEQ multiplex PCR, and TCRdb kept only the in-frame ones, dropping some. In the table there are about 170,000 clones, around 93% of which are singletons. The clonotype was recovered from a woman aged 60 to 75 in good health. This chain joins TRBV28 and TRBJ1-2, with TRBD1 identical over 10 bases. Sequencing used blood. DNA for the CDR3: TGTGCCAGCGAAAATGGACAGGGGGTATATGGCTACACCTTC. Amino acids: CASENGQGVYGYTF.